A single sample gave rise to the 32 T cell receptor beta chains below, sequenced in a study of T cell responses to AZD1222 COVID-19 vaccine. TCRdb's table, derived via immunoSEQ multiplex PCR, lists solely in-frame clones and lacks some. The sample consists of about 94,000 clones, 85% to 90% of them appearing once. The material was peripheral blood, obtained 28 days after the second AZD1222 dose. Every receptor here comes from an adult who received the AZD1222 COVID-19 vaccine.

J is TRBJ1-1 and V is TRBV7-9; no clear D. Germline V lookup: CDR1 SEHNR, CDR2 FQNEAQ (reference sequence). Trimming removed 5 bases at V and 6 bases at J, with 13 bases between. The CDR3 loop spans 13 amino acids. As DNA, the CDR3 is TGTGCCAGCAGCCCGGAGGTGTTCGCTGAAGCTTTCTTT. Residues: CASSPEVFAEAFF.

CDR3 sequence: CSVVGGQAYGYTF. In DNA form, the CDR3 reads TGCAGCGTCGTGGGGGGACAGGCCTATGGCTACACCTTC. The V and J genes are TRBV29-1 and TRBJ1-2, with 8 positions matching TRBD1. Germline loops: CDR1 SQVTM, CDR2 ANQGSEA. CDR3 length: 13 amino acids. After removal of 6 bases from V and 4 bases from J, the junction contained 7 bases not matched to a gene.

The CDR3 bases are TGTGCCAGTAAAAATACAGGGGGCTACGAGCAGTACTTC. As protein: CASKNTGGYEQYF. This chain links TRBV19 with TRBJ2-7; TRBD1 aligns across 8 bases. CDR1 and CDR2 from the germline V gene are LNHDA and SQIVND (reference sequence). CDR3 size: 13 residues. V gave up 7 bases and J gave up 3 bases; unmatched junction bases: 5.

Here the CDR3 DNA reads TGTGCCACCAGTGAGGGTGAGAGGTATGGCTACACCTTC. Encoded protein: CATSEGERYGYTF. The J gene is TRBJ1-2, the V gene TRBV24-1; D is ambiguous. V was pared by 4 bases and J by 5 bases, with 10 bases between. Germline CDR1 is KGHDR and CDR2 is SFDVKD. This CDR3 spans 13 amino acids.

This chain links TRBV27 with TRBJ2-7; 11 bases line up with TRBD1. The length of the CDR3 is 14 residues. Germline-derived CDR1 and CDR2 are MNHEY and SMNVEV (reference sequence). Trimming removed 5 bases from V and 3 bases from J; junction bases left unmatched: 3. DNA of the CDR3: TGTGCCAGCAGTGCTGGGACAGGGGGCTACGAGCAGTACTTC. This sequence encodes CASSAGTGGYEQYF.

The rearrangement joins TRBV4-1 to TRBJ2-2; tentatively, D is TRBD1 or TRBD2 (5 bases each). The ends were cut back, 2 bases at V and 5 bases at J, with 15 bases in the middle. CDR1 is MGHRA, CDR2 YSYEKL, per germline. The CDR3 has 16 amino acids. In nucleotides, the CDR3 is TGCGCCAGCAGCCAATTTCCACGGGGCGGGACCGGGGAGCTGTTTTTT. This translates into CASSQFPRGGTGELFF.

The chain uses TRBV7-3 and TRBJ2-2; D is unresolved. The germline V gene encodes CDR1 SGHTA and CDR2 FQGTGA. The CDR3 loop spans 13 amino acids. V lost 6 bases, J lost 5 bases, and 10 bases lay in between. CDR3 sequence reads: CASSPEGTGELFF. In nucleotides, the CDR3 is TGTGCCAGCAGTCCGGAAGGTACCGGGGAGCTGTTTTTT.

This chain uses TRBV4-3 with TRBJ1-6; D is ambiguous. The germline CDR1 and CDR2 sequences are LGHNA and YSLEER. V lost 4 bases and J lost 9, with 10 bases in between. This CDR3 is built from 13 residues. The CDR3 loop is CASSRSGGSPLHF. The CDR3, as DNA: TGCGCCAGCAGCCGAAGTGGAGGTTCACCCCTCCACTTT.

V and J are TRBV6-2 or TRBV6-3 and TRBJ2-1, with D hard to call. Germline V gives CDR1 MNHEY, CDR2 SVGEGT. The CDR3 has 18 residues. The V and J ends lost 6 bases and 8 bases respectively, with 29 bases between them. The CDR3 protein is CASSEPRGPLVQVDEQFF. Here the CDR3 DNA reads TGTGCCAGCAGCGAACCACGCGGCCCCCTAGTCCAAGTCGATGAGCAGTTCTTC.

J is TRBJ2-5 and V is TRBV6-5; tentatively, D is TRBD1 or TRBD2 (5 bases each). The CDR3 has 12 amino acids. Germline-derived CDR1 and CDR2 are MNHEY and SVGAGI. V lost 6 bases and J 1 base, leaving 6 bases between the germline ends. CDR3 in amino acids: CASRGTQETQYF. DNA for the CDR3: TGTGCCAGCAGGGGGACCCAAGAGACCCAGTACTTC.

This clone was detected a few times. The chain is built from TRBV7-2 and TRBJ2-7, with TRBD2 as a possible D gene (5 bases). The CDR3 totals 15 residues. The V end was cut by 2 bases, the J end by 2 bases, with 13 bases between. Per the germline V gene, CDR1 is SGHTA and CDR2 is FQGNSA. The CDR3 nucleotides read TGTGCCAGCAGCTTATCATCCGGGAACGCCTACGAGCAGTACTTC. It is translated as CASSLSSGNAYEQYF.

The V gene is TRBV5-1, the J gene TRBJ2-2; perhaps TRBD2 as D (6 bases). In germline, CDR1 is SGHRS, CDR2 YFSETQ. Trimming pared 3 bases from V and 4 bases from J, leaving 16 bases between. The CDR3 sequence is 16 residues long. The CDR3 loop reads CASSSGDLTGTGELFF. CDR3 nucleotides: TGCGCCAGCAGCTCGGGGGACCTAACGGGCACCGGGGAGCTGTTTTTT.

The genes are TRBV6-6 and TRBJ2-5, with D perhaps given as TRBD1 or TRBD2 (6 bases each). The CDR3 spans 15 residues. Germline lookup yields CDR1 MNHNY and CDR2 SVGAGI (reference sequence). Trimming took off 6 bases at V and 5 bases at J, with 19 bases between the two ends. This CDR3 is CASRDSSGGEETQYF. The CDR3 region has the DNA TGTGCCAGCAGGGACAGCTCCGGGGGCGAGGAGACCCAGTACTTC.

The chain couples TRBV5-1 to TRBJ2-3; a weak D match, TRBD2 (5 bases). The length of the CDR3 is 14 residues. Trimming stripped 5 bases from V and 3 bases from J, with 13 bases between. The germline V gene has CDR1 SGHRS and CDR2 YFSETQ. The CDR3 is CASSSPGRTDTQYF. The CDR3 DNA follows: TGCGCCAGCAGTAGTCCGGGGAGAACAGATACGCAGTATTTT.

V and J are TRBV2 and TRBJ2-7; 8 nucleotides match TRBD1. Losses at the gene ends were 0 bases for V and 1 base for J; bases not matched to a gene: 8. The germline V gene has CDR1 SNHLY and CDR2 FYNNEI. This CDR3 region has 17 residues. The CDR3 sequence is CASSEAQFDRGSYEQYF. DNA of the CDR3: TGTGCCAGCAGTGAAGCCCAATTCGACAGGGGATCCTACGAGCAGTACTTC.

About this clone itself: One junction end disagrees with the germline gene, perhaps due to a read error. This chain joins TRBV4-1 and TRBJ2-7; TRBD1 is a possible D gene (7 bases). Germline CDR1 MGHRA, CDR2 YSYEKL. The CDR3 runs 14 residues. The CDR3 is CASSQDRGRTGGVF. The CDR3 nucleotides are TGCGCCAGCAGCCAAGACAGGGGGAGGACAGGAGGAGTATTC.

The CDR3 region is CASRLAPHQETQYF. The CDR3 coding sequence is TGTGCCAGCAGACTAGCGCCACACCAAGAGACCCAGTACTTC. The chain carries TRBV7-9 and TRBJ2-5, with 7 bases identical to TRBD2. In germline, CDR1 is SEHNR, CDR2 FQNEAQ (reference sequence). Trimming removed 6 bases from V and 0 bases from J; junction bases left unmatched: 4. There are 14 residues in the CDR3.

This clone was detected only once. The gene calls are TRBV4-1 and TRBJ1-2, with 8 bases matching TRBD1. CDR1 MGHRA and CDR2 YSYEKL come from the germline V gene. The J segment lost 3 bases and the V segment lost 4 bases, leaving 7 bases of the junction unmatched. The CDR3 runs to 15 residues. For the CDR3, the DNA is TGCGCCAGCAGCCCCCGGACAGGGTTGGACTATGGCTACACCTTC. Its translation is CASSPRTGLDYGYTF.

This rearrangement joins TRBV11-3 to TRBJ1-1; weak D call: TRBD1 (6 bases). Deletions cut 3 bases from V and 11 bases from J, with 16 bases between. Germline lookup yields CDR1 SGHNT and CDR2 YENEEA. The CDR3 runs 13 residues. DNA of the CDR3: TGTGCCAGCAGCTTGTTTGAAGAGGGGGAGGCTTTCTTT. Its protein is CASSLFEEGEAFF.

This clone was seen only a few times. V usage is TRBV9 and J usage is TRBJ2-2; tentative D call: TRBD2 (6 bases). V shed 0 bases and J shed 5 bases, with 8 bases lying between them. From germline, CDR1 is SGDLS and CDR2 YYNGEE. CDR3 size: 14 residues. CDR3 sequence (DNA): TGTGCCAGCAGCGTAGTGGGAGGTACCGGGGAGCTGTTTTTT. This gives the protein CASSVVGGTGELFF.

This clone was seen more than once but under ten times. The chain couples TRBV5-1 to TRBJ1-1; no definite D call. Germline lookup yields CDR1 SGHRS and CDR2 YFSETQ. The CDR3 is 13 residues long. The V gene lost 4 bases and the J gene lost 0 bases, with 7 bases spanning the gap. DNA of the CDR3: TGCGCCAGCAGCCCCCTAGTGAACACTGAAGCTTTCTTT. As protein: CASSPLVNTEAFF.

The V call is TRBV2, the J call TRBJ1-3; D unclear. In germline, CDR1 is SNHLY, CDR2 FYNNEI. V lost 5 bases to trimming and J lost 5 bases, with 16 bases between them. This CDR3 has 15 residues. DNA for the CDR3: TGTGCCAGCAGTCGCCCGACTGGCCCAAGAAACACCATATATTTT. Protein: CASSRPTGPRNTIYF.

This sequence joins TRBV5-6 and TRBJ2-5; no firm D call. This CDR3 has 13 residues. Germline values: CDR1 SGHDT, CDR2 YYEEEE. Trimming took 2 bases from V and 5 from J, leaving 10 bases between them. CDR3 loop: CASSLGRVETQYF. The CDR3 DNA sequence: TGTGCCAGCAGCTTAGGAAGGGTGGAGACCCAGTACTTC.

The CDR3 reads CASSLRAAAGNMNTEAFF. In DNA form, the CDR3 reads TGTGCCAGCAGCTTAAGGGCCGCGGCGGGGAACATGAACACTGAAGCTTTCTTT. The genes are TRBV7-3 and TRBJ1-1, with D hard to call. V was trimmed by 1 base and J by 0 bases, leaving 18 bases between them. This CDR3 region has 18 residues. Germline CDR1 is SGHTA and CDR2 is FQGTGA.

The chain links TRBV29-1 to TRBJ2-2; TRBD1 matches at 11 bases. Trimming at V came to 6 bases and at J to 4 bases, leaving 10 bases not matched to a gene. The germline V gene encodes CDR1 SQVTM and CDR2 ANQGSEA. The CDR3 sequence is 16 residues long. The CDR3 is CSVVRDRGGGTGELFF. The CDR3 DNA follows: TGCAGCGTCGTCCGGGACAGGGGGGGCGGCACCGGGGAGCTGTTTTTT.

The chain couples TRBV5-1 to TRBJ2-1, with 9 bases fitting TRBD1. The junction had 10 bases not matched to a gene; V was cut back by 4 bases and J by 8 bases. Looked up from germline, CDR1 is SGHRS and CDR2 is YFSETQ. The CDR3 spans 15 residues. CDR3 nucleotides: TGCGCCAGCAGCCTACCCGGGACAGGGTACGATGAGCAGTTCTTC. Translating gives CASSLPGTGYDEQFF.

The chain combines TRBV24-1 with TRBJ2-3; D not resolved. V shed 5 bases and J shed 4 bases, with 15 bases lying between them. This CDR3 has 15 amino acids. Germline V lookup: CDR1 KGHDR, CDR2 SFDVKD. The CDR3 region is CATSAPSGFADTQYF. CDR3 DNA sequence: TGTGCCACCAGTGCCCCTTCTGGGTTCGCAGATACGCAGTATTTT.

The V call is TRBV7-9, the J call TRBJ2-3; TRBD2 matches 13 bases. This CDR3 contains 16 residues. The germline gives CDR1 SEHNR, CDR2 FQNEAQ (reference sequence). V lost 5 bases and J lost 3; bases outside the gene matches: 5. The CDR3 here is CASSPGLAGDTDTQYF. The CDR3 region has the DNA TGTGCCAGCAGCCCAGGACTAGCGGGAGATACAGATACGCAGTATTTT.

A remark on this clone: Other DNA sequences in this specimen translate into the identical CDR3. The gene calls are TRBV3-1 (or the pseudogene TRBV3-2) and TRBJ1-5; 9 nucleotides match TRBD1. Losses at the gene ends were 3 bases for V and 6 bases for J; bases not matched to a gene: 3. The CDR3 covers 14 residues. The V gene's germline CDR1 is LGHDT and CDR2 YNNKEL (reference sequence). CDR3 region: CASSQDRGSQPQHF. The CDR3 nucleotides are TGTGCCAGCAGCCAGGACAGGGGCAGTCAGCCCCAGCATTTT.

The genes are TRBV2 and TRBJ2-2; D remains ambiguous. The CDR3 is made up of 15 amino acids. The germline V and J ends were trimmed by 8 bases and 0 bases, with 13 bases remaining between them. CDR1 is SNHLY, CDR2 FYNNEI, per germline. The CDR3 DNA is TGTGCCAGCGCCGCAGAGGCGACGAACACCGGGGAGCTGTTTTTT. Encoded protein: CASAAEATNTGELFF.

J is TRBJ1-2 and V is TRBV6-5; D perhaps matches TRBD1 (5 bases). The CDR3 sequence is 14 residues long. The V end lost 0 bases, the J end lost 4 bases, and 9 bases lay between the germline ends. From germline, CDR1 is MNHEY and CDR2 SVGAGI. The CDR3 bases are TGTGCCAGCAGTTACTCGGGGGGGGGCTATGGCTACACCTTC. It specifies CASSYSGGGYGYTF.

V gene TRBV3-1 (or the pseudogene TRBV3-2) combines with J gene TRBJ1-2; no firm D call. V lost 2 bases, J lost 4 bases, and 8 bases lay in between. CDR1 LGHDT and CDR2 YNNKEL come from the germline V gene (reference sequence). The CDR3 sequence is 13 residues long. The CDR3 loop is CASSQSGTYGYTF. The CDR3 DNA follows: TGTGCCAGCAGCCAAAGCGGAACCTATGGCTACACCTTC.